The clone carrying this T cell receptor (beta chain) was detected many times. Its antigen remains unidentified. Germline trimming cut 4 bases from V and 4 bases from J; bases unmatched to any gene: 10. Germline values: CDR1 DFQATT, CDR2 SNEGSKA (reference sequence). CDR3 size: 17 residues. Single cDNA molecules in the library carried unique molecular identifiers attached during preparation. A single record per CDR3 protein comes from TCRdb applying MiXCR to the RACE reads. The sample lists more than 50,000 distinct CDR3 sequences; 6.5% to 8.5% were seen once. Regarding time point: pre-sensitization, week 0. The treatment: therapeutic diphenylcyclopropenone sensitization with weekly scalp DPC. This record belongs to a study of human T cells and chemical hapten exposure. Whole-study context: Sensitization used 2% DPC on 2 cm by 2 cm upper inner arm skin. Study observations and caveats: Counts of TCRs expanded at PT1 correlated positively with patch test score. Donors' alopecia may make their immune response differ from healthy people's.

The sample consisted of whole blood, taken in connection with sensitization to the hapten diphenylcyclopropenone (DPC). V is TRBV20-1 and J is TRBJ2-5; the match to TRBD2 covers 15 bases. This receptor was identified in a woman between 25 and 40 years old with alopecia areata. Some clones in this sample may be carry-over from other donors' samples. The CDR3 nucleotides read TGCAGTGCTAAACGCCCGGGACTAGCGGGGGGCGTAGAGACCCAGTACTTC. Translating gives CSAKRPGLAGGVETQYF.